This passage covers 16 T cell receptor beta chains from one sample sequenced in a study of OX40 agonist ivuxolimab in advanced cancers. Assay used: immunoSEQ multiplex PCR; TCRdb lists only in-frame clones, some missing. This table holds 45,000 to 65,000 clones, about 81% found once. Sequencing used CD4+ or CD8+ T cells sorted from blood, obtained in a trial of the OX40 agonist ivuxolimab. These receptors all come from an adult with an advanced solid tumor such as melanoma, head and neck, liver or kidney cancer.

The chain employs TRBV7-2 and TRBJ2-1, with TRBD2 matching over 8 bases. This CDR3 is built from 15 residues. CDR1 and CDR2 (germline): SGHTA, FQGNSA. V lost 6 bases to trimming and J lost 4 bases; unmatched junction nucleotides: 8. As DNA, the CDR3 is TGTGCCAGCAGTCAGAGGACTAGCCCGTACAATGAGCAGTTCTTC. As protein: CASSQRTSPYNEQFF.

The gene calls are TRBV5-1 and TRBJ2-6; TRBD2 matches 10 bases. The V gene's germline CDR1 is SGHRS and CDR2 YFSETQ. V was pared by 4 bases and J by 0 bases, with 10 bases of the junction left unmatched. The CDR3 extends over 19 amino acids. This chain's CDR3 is CASSPPDSGGISGANVLTF. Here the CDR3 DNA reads TGCGCCAGCAGCCCTCCGGATAGCGGGGGGATCTCTGGGGCCAACGTCCTGACTTTC.

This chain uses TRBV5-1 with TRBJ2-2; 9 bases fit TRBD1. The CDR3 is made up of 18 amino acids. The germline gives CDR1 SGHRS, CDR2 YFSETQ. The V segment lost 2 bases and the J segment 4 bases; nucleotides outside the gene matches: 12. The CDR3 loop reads CASSLRAGTGSGTGELFF. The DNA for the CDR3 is TGCGCCAGCAGCTTAAGGGCCGGGACAGGGTCGGGCACCGGGGAGCTGTTTTTT.

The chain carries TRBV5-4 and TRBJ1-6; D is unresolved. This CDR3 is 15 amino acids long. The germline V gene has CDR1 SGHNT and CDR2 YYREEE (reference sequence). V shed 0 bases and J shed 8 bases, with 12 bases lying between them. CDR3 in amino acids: CASSLEADRDSPLHF. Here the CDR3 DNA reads TGTGCCAGCAGCTTGGAGGCCGACCGAGATTCACCCCTCCACTTT.

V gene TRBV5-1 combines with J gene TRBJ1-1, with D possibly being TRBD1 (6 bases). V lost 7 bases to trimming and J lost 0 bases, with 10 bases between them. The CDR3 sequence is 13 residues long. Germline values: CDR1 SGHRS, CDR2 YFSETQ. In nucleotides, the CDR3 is TGCGCCAGCGAGGACAGCATGAACACTGAAGCTTTCTTT. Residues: CASEDSMNTEAFF.

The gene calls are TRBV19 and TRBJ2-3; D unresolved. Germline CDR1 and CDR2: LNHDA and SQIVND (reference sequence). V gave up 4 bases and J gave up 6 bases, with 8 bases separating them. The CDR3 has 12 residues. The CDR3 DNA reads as TGTGCCAGTAGTAATAATGCGGATACGCAGTATTTT. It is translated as CASSNNADTQYF.

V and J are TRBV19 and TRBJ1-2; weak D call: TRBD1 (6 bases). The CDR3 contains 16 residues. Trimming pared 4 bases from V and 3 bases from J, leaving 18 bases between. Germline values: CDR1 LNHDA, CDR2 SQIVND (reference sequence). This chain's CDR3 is CASSNGGGRMDYGYTF. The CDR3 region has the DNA TGTGCCAGTAGTAACGGCGGGGGGCGAATGGACTATGGCTACACCTTC.

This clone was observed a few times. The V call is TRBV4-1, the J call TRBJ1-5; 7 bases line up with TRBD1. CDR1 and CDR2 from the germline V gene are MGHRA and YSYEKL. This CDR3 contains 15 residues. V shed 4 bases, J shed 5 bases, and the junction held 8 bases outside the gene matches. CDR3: CASSPDRVRYQPQHF. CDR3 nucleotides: TGCGCCAGCAGCCCCGACAGGGTAAGATATCAGCCCCAGCATTTT.

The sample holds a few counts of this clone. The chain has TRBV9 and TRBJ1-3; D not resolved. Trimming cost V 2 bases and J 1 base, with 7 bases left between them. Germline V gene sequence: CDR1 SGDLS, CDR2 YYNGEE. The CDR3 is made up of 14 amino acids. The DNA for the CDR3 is TGTGCCAGCAGCGTTGGGTTTTCTGGAAACACCATATATTTT. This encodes CASSVGFSGNTIYF.

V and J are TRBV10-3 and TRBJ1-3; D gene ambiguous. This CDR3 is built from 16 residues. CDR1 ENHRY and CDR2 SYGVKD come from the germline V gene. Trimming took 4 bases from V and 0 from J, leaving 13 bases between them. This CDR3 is CAISAVTGSSGNTIYF. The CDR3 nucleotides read TGTGCCATCAGTGCTGTGACTGGGAGCTCTGGAAACACCATATATTTT.

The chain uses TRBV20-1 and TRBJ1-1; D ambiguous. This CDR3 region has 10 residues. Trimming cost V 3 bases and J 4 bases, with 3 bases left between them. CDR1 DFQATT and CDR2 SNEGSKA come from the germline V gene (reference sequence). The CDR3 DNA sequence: TGCAGTGCTAGCTCCACTGAAGCTTTCTTT. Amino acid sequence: CSASSTEAFF.

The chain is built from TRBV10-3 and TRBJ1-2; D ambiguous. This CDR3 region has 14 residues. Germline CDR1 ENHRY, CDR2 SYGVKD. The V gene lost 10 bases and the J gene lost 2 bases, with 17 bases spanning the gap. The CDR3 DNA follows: TGTGCCACGCGAATCCGAGAGGGCAACTATGGCTACACCTTC. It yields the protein CATRIREGNYGYTF.

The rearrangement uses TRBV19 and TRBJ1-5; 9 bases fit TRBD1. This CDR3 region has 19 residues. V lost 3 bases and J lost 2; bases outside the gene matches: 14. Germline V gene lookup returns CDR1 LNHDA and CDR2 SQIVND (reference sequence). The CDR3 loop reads CASSIVIRTGAVGNQPQHF. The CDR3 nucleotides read TGTGCCAGTAGTATCGTAATCCGGACAGGGGCCGTGGGCAATCAGCCCCAGCATTTT.

Written as DNA, the CDR3 is TGTGCCAGCAGTTACGAGGGGGGAAAGGACTCACCCCTCCACTTT. Residues: CASSYEGGKDSPLHF. The chain has TRBV6-6 and TRBJ1-6, with D possibly TRBD1 on 6 matching bases. The CDR3 loop spans 15 amino acids. Germline V gene lookup returns CDR1 MNHNY and CDR2 SVGAGI (reference sequence). The V end lost 2 bases, the J end lost 10 bases, and 15 bases lay between the germline ends.

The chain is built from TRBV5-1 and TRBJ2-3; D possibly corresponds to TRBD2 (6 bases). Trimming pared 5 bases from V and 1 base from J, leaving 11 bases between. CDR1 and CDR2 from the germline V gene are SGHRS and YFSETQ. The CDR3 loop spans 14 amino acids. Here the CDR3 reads CASSVGGGTDTQYF. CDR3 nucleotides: TGCGCCAGCAGTGTAGGCGGGGGCACAGATACGCAGTATTTT. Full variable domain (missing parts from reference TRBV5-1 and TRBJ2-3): KAGVTQTPRYLIKTRGQQVTLSCSPISGHRSVSWYQQTPGQGLQFLFEYFSETQRNKGNFPGRFSGRQFSNSRSEMNVSTLELGDSALYLCASSVGGGTDTQYFGPGTRLTVL.

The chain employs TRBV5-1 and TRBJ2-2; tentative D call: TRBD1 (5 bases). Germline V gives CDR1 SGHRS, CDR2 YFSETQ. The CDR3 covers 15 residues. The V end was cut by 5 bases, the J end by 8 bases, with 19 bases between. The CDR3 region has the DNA TGCGCCAGCAGAGATGGGCAGGGCAAACAAGGGGAGCTGTTTTTT. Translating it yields CASRDGQGKQGELFF.